This T cell receptor (beta chain) was sequenced in a study of T cell responses to AZD1222 COVID-19 vaccine. In regard to this clone: Its antigen is unknown.

Findings and limits, study-wide: CD4 TCRs associated with vaccination spanned spike, dominating at 160-218 and 743-854. Baseline serology detected seropositivity in only a handful of AZD1222 recipients.

The CDR3 has 12 amino acids. Germline CDR1 is GTSNPN and CDR2 is SVGIG (reference sequence). The germline V and J ends were trimmed by 2 bases and 5 bases, with 9 bases remaining between them. Assay: immunoSEQ multiplex PCR; the TCRdb copy retains only in-frame clones and omits some. The sample comprises about 110,000 clones, around 90% of which are singletons, and 1.2% rests with the top ten. This clonotype was sampled from an adult in good health. The sequencing here drew on peripheral blood, taken on day 0 of AZD1222 vaccination. V is TRBV30 and J is TRBJ2-5, with D hard to call. CDR3 sequence (DNA): TGTGCCTGGAGTCGACTGCGGGAGACCCAGTACTTC. Protein sequence: CAWSRLRETQYF.